Presented here are 12 T cell receptor beta chains from one specimen sequenced in a study of regulatory dendritic cells for organ transplantation. Sorted subsets were CFSE-labeled and cultured 4 to 6 days with allogeneic dendritic cells. What these receptors recognize is not known. Profiled with immunoSEQ multiplex PCR; TCRdb holds only in-frame clones, not every one. Of 7,500 to 8,500 clones detected, about 70% appear once; the ten largest clones hold about 4%. The sample taken for sequencing was memory CD4+ T cells from blood cultured with dendritic cells. Subset of the sample: CD45RO+ memory T cells. The source is a human donor in good health.

The V call is TRBV10-3, the J call TRBJ2-3, with a possible D match to TRBD2 (7 bases). The CDR3 spans 14 residues. Trimming shortened V by 11 bases and J by 4 bases, and 19 bases separated the two germline ends. Germline CDR1 reads ENHRY; CDR2 reads SYGVKD. The CDR3, as DNA: TGTGCCGCACGGAAGGGGGGGGGACCAGATACGCAGTATTTT. Translating it yields CAARKGGGPDTQYF.

CDR3: CASSRTGGGDTEAFF. CDR3 DNA: TGTGCCAGCAGTAGGACAGGGGGAGGGGACACTGAAGCTTTCTTT. The rearrangement uses TRBV6-5 and TRBJ1-1, with TRBD1 matching over 10 bases. CDR1 and CDR2 (germline): MNHEY, SVGAGI. CDR3 length: 15 residues. Losses at the gene ends were 5 bases for V and 3 bases for J; bases not matched to a gene: 6.

This rearrangement joins TRBV5-6 to TRBJ1-2; 9 bases map to TRBD1. CDR1 is SGHDT and CDR2 is YYEEEE in the germline V gene. V lost 4 bases, J lost 8 bases, and 12 bases stayed unmatched. The CDR3 is made up of 15 amino acids. The CDR3 region has the DNA TGTGCCAGCAGCCTCGGGGTACAGGGGGCTGACGGCTACACCTTC. As protein: CASSLGVQGADGYTF.

The chain has TRBV9 and TRBJ1-1; no clear D. Germline values: CDR1 SGDLS, CDR2 YYNGEE. V lost 0 bases and J 6 bases, leaving 15 bases between the germline ends. The CDR3 covers 15 residues. The CDR3 loop reads CASSVGPGERSEAFF. The CDR3 DNA sequence: TGTGCCAGCAGCGTAGGGCCCGGGGAACGGTCTGAAGCTTTCTTT.

The gene calls are TRBV19 and TRBJ2-3; perhaps TRBD1 as D (6 bases). There are 17 residues in the CDR3. CDR1 is LNHDA, CDR2 SQIVND, per germline (reference sequence). The V end was cut by 6 bases, the J end by 1 base, with 20 bases between. CDR3 DNA sequence: TGTGCCAGTAGAGGGAGAGGCTGGAAGGGGGGCACAGATACGCAGTATTTT. Translation gives CASRGRGWKGGTDTQYF.

The gene calls are TRBV5-1 and TRBJ2-6; 9 bases are shared with TRBD1. V was clipped by 0 bases and J by 0 bases; unmatched bases: 7. The CDR3 runs 19 residues. Germline CDR1 and CDR2: SGHRS and YFSETQ. Here the CDR3 reads CASSLAGTGISSGANVLTF. The CDR3 DNA reads TGCGCCAGCAGCTTGGCTGGGACAGGGATTAGCTCTGGGGCCAACGTCCTGACTTTC. The full variable domain, with the rest looked up from reference TRBV5-1 and TRBJ2-6, is KAGVTQTPRYLIKTRGQQVTLSCSPISGHRSVSWYQQTPGQGLQFLFEYFSETQRNKGNFPGRFSGRQFSNSRSEMNVSTLELGDSALYLCASSLAGTGISSGANVLTFGAGSRLTVL.

The chain recombines TRBV9 with TRBJ2-7, with 12 bases lining up with TRBD1. CDR3 length: 15 amino acids. Germline loops: CDR1 SGDLS, CDR2 YYNGEE. With 3 bases clipped from V and 6 bases from J, the junction kept 7 bases outside the gene matches. The CDR3: CASSADGTGGFEQYF. For the CDR3, the DNA is TGTGCCAGCAGCGCAGACGGGACAGGGGGCTTCGAGCAGTACTTC.

The V and J genes are TRBV7-9 and TRBJ2-5; D remains ambiguous. Germline V gene sequence: CDR1 SEHNR, CDR2 FQNEAQ (reference sequence). V lost 6 bases and J lost 3, with 11 bases in between. The CDR3 is made up of 13 amino acids. The CDR3 loop is CASRATSEETQYF. CDR3 bases: TGTGCCAGCAGGGCTACCAGCGAAGAGACCCAGTACTTC.

The chain joins TRBV5-1 to TRBJ1-6; D call uncertain. CDR1 SGHRS and CDR2 YFSETQ come from the germline V gene. The CDR3 runs to 14 residues. The germline V and J ends were trimmed by 4 bases and 10 bases, with 15 bases remaining between them. The CDR3: CASSVEVQESPLHF. As DNA, the CDR3 is TGCGCCAGCAGCGTGGAGGTTCAGGAATCACCCCTCCACTTT.

This clone was observed a few times. This rearrangement joins TRBV5-5 to TRBJ1-1; TRBD1 matches 10 bases. V was pared by 3 bases and J by 1 base, with 6 bases of the junction left unmatched. CDR1 is SGHKS and CDR2 is YYEKEE in the germline V gene (reference sequence). The CDR3 sequence is 16 residues long. Here the CDR3 DNA reads TGTGCCAGCAGCTCCCGGGGACAGGGGACGAACACTGAAGCTTTCTTT. Translated: CASSSRGQGTNTEAFF.

The rearrangement joins TRBV2 to TRBJ2-2; 8 bases align to TRBD1. Germline V lookup: CDR1 SNHLY, CDR2 FYNNEI. V was pared by 7 bases and J by 4 bases, with 8 bases of the junction left unmatched. This CDR3 spans 15 amino acids. This CDR3 is CASNGQGVGTGELFF. CDR3 DNA: TGTGCCAGCAACGGACAGGGCGTGGGCACCGGGGAGCTGTTTTTT.

This chain uses TRBV5-1 with TRBJ2-2; D unresolved. Trimming took off 0 bases at V and 0 bases at J, with 6 bases between the two ends. The CDR3 has 15 amino acids. Germline V gene data show CDR1 as SGHRS and CDR2 as YFSETQ. In nucleotides, the CDR3 is TGCGCCAGCAGCTTGGACAGTCCGAACACCGGGGAGCTGTTTTTT. It codes for CASSLDSPNTGELFF. Full variable domain (missing parts from reference TRBV5-1 and TRBJ2-2): KAGVTQTPRYLIKTRGQQVTLSCSPISGHRSVSWYQQTPGQGLQFLFEYFSETQRNKGNFPGRFSGRQFSNSRSEMNVSTLELGDSALYLCASSLDSPNTGELFFGEGSRLTVL.